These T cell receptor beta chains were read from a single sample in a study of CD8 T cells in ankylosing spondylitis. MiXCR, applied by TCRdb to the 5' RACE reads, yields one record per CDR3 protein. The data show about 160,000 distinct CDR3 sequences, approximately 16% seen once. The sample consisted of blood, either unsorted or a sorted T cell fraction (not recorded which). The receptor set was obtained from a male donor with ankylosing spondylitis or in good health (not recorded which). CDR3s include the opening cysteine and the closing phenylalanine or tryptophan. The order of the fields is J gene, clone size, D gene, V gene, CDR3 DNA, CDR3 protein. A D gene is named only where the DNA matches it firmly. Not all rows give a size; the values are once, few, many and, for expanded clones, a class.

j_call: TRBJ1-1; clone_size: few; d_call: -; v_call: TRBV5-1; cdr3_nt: TGCGCCAGCAGCTTTGACAGGTCTAATCGTGAAGCTTTCTTT; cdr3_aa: CASSFDRSNREAFF
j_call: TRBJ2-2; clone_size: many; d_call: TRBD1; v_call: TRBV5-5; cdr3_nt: TGTGCCAGCAGCAGTAGGACAGGGAGCACCGGGGAGCTGTTTTTT; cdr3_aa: CASSSRTGSTGELFF
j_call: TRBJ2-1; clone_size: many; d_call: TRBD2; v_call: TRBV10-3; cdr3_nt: TGTGCCATCAGTGATTTTAGCGGGAGGGCCGGTTCGGGTGAGCAGTTCTTC; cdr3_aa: CAISDFSGRAGSGEQFF
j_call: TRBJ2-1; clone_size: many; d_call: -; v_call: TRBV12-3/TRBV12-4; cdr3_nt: TGTGCCAGCAGCCGGACGCCGGCCGATGAGCAGTTCTTC; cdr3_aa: CASSRTPADEQFF
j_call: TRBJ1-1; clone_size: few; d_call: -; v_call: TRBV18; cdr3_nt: TGTGCCAGCTCCAGAGGGATTAGAGACACTGAAGCTTTCTTT; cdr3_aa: CASSRGIRDTEAFF
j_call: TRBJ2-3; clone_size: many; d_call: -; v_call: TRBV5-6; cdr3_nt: TGTGCCAGCAGCTTGGTTGCGTCGAAGAGCACAGATACGCAGTATTTT; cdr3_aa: CASSLVASKSTDTQYF
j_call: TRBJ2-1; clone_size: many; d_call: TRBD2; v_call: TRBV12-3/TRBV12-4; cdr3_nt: TGTGCCAGCAGTCCACTAGCGGGAGTCGACAATGAGCAGTTCTTC; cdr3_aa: CASSPLAGVDNEQFF
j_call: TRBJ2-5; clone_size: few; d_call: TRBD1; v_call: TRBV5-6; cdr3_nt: TGTGCCAGCAGCTTAGAGAGGGGGCGTGAGACCCAGTACTTC; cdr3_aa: CASSLERGRETQYF
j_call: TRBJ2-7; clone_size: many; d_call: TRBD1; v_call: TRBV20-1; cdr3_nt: TGCAGTGCTAGAGGGACAGGGGGGGGTGAGCAGTACTTC; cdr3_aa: CSARGTGGGEQYF
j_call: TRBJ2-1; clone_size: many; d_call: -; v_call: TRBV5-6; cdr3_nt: TGTGCCAGCAGCAACCGACTAAAGATCAATGAGCAGTTCTTC; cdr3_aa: CASSNRLKINEQFF
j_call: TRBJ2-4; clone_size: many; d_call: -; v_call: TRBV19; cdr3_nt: TGTGCCAGTAGTACGTTGGACGTTTTAAGGGAAAACATTCAGTACTTC; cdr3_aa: CASSTLDVLRENIQYF
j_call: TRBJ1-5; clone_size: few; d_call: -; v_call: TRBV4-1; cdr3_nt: TGCGCCAGCAGAGAGACAGGCTACAATCAGCCCCAGCATTTT; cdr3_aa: CASRETGYNQPQHF
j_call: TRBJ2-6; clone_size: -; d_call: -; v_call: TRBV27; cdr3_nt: TGTGCCAGCAGGTTAGCTGGGGCCAACGTCCTGACTTTC; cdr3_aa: CASRLAGANVLTF
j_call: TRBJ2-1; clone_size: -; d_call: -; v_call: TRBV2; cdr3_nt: TGTGCCAGCACGTTGGCGATCAATGAGCAGTTCTTC; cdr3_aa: CASTLAINEQFF
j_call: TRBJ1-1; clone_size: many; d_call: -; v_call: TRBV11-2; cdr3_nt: TGTGCCAGCAGCTTGGAATACACCTCTGAAGCTTTCTTT; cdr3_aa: CASSLEYTSEAFF
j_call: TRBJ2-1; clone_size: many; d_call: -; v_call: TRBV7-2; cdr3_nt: TGTGCCAGCAGCTTAGCGGAGAATGAGCAGTTCTTC; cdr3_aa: CASSLAENEQFF
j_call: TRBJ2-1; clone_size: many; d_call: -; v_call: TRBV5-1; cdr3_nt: TGCGCCAGCAGCTTGTCGCAGGGGATCTTTAATGAGCAGTTCTTC; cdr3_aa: CASSLSQGIFNEQFF
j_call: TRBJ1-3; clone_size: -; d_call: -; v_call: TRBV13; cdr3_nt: TGTGCCAGCAGCTTAGTGTATGGACAGAAGATCTCTGGAAACACCATATATTTT; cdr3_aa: CASSLVYGQKISGNTIYF
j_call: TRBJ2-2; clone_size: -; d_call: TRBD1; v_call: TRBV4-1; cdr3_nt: TGCGCCAGCAGCCCGCCCGGGACAGGGAGCGGGGAGCTGTTTTTT; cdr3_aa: CASSPPGTGSGELFF
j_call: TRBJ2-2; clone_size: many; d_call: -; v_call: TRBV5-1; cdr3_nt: TGCGCCAGCAGCTTGCTCCCAGGGTCGAACACCGGGGAGCTGTTTTTT; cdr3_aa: CASSLLPGSNTGELFF
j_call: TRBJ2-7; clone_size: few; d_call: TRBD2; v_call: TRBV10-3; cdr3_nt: TGTGCCATCAGTGAGACTAGCGGCGTAATTTACGAGCAGTACTTC; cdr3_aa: CAISETSGVIYEQYF
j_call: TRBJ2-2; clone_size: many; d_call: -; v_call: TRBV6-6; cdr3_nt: TGTGCCGGTACAGGACAGAACACCGGGGAGCTGTTTTTT; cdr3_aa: CAGTGQNTGELFF
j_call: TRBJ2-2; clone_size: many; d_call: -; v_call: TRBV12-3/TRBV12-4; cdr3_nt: TGTGCCAGCAGTTTACGCTTCACCGGGGAGCTGTTTTTT; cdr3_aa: CASSLRFTGELFF
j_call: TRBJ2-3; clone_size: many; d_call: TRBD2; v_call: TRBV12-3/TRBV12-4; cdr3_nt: TGTGCCAGCAGTTCAGCCCTAGCGGGACCGAGCACAGATACGCAGTATTTT; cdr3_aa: CASSSALAGPSTDTQYF
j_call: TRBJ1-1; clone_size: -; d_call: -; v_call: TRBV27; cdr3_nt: TGTGCCAGCAGTCCCCGGGCCCCTAGGAACACTGAAGCTTTCTTT; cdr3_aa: CASSPRAPRNTEAFF
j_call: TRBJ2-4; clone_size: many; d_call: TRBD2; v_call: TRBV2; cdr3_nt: TGTGCCAGCAGTGAGCGGATAGCGGGGGGAGCCAAAAACATTCAGTACTTC; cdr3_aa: CASSERIAGGAKNIQYF
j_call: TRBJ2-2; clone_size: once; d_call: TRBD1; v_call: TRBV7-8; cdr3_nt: TGTGCCAGCAGCTTAGGGGATGAGGTCAGGGGGCCAGACACCGGGGAGCTGTTTTTT; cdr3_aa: CASSLGDEVRGPDTGELFF
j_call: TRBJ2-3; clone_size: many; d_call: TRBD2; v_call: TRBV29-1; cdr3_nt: TGCAGCGTTGAGCTAGCGGGAGGTCGTGCCACAGATACGCAGTATTTT; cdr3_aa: CSVELAGGRATDTQYF
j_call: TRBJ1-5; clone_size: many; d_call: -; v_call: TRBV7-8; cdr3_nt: TGTGCCAGCAGCTTACGAGTAGGGTTTCAGCCCCAGCATTTT; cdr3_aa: CASSLRVGFQPQHF
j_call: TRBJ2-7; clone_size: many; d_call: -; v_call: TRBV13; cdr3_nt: TGTGCCAGCAGCGCCAAGGGGGAGCAGTACTTC; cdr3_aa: CASSAKGEQYF
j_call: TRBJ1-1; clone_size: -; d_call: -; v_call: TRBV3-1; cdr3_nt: TGTGCCAGCAGCCCCAGACTGAACACTGAAGCTTTCTTT; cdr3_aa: CASSPRLNTEAFF
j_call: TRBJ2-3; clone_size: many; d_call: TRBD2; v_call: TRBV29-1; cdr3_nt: TGCAGCGTTGCCCGACTAGCGGGCACAGATACGCAGTATTTT; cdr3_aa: CSVARLAGTDTQYF
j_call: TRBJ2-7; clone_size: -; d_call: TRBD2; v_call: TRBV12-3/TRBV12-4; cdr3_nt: TGTGCCTGTGCGACCGGGGGGGCCTACGAGCAGTACTTC; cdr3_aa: CACATGGAYEQYF
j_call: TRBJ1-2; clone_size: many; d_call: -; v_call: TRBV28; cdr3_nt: TGTGCCAGCATTCCGACAGGATTACTCTATGGCTACACCTTC; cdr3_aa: CASIPTGLLYGYTF
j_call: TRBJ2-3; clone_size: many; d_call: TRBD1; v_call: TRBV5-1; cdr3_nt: TGCGCCAGCAGCGGCGCTCCGGGACAGCCCACAGATACGCAGTATTTT; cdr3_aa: CASSGAPGQPTDTQYF
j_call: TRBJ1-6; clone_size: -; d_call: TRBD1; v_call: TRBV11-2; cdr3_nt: TGTGCCAGCAGCCCTCGGGGGGCAGGGGGATCACCCCTCCACTTT; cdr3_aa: CASSPRGAGGSPLHF
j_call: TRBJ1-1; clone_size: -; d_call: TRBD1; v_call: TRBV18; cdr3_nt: TGTGCCAGCTCACCACTCCAGGGGGGGGACACTGAAGCTTTCTTT; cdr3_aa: CASSPLQGGDTEAFF
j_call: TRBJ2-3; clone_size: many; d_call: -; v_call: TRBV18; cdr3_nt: TGTGCCAGCTCACCCAGGCCAGATACGCAGTATTTT; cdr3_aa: CASSPRPDTQYF
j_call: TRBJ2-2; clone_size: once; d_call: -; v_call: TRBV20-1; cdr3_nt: TGCAGTGCTAGAGAGTTGGGGTCGTACACCGGGGAGCTGTTTTTT; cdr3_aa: CSARELGSYTGELFF
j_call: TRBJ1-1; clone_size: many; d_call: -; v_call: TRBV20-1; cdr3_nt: TGCAGTGCCCCTCGTTGGGGAACCGGGAGCACTGAAGCTTTCTTT; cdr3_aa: CSAPRWGTGSTEAFF
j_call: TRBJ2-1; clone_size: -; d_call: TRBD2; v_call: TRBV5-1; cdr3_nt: TGCGCCAGCAGCTTGGGTCTGGGACTAGCGGCGGATGAGCAGTTCTTC; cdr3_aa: CASSLGLGLAADEQFF
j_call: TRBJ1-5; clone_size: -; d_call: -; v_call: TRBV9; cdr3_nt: TGTGCCAGCAGCGTAGGTGGGGGGGCCGAAAATCAGCCCCAGCATTTT; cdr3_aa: CASSVGGGAENQPQHF
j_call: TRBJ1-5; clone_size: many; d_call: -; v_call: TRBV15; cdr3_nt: TGTGCCACCAGCAGAGGTTGGACCGAAAAGATTAGCAATCAGCCCCAGCATTTT; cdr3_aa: CATSRGWTEKISNQPQHF
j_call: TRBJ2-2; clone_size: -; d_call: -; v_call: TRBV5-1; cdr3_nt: TGCGCCAGCAGCTCGACAACGGGAGAGGACACCGGGGAGCTGTTTTTT; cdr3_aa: CASSSTTGEDTGELFF
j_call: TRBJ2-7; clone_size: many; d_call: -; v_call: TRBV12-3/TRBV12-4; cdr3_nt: TGTGCCAGCAGTTTAGGGACAGATTACGAGCAGTACTTC; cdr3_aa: CASSLGTDYEQYF
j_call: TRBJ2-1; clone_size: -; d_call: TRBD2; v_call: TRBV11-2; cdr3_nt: TGTGCCAGCAGCCCTGCGACTAGCGGGAGTAACCCGGGTTTGGATGAGCAGTTCTTC; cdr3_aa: CASSPATSGSNPGLDEQFF
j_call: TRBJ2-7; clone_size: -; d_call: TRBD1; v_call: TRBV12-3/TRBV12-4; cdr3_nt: TGTGCCAGCAGTTTAGAACCGGGACAGTCCTACGAGCAGTACTTC; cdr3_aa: CASSLEPGQSYEQYF
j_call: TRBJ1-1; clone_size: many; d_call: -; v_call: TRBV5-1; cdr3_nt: TGCGCCAGCAGCCTGGCGGGACCCTCCTTGGGCACTGAAGCTTTCTTT; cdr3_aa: CASSLAGPSLGTEAFF
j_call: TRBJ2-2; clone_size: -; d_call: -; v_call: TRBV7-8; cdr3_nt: TGTGCCAGCAGCTTATTGGCAGGGGGAGGCGGGGAGCTGTTTTTT; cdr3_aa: CASSLLAGGGGELFF
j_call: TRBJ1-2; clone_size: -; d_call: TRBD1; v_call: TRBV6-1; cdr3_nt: TGTGCCAGCAGGGTCGACAGGGGCAGAAGTGGCTACACCTTC; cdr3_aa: CASRVDRGRSGYTF
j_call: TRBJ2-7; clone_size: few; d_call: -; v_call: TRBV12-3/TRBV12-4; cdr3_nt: TGTGCCAGCAGCGAAGCAGGGCCCCATGAGCAGTACTTC; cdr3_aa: CASSEAGPHEQYF
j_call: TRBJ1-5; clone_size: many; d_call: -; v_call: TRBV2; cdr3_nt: TGTGCTTCAGCTGCGCTGCGAGGGGGCAATCAGCCCCAGCATTTT; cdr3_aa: CASAALRGGNQPQHF
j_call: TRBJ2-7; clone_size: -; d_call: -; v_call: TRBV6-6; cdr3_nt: TGTGCCAGCAGTTTACTCGAAAGGGCTCGCGAGCAGTACTTC; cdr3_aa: CASSLLERAREQYF
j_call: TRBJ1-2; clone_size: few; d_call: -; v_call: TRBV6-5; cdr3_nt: TGTGCCAGCATCGCGACAGGCGGTGGCTACACCTTC; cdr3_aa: CASIATGGGYTF
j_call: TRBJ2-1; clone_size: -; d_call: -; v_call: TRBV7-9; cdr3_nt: TGTGCCAGCAGCTTAGTGTACGGTGAGCAGTTCTTC; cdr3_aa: CASSLVYGEQFF
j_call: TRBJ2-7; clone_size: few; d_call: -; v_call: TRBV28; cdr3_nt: TGTGCCAGCAGTACCCCGCGGAGGGGCTATCCCTCCTACGAGCAGTACTTC; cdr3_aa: CASSTPRRGYPSYEQYF
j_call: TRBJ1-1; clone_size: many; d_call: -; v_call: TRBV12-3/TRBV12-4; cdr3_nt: TGTGCCAGCAGTTCAGGGGTCAGACAAGCTTTCTTT; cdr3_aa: CASSSGVRQAFF
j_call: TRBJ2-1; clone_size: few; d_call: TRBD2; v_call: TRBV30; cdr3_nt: TGTGCCTGGAGTGTAGCGGGAGGGGAGCAGTTCTTC; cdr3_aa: CAWSVAGGEQFF
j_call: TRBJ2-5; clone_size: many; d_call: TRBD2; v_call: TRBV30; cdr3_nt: TGTGCCTGCGGGACTAGCGGGAGGTTGGGGGAGACCCAGTACTTC; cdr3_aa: CACGTSGRLGETQYF